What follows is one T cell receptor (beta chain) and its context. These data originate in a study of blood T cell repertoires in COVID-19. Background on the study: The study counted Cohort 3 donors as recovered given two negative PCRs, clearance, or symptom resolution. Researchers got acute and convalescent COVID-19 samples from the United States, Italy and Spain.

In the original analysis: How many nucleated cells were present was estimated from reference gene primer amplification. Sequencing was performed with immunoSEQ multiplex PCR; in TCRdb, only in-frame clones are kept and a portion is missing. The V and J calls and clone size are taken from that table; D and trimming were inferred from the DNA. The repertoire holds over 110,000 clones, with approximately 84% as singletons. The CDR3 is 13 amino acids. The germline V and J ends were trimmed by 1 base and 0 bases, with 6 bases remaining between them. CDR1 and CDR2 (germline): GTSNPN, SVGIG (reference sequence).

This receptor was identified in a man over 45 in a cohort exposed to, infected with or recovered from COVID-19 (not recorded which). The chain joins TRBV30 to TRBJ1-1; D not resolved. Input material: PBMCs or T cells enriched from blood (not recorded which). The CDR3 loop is CAWSDHMNTEAFF. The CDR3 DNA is TGTGCCTGGAGTGACCACATGAACACTGAAGCTTTCTTT.